The clone carrying this TCR beta chain was seen ten or more times. The source of the sample is a study of human T cells and chemical hapten exposure. TCRdb re-called the RACE reads with MiXCR, one entry per CDR3 protein. The data hold fewer than 50,000 distinct CDR3 sequences, with roughly 7.2% observed a single time. Germline CDR1 is MDHEN and CDR2 is SYDVKM. V was trimmed by 10 bases and J by 4 bases, leaving 10 bases between them. The CDR3 is made up of 11 amino acids. Time point given: pre-sensitization, week 0. Treatment here: therapeutic diphenylcyclopropenone sensitization with weekly scalp DPC.

The clonotype was recovered from a woman aged 45-59 years with alopecia areata. Some clones in this sample may be carry-over from other donors' samples. V and J are TRBV28 and TRBJ2-5; D perhaps matches TRBD1 (6 bases). This material consisted of whole blood, taken in connection with sensitization to the hapten diphenylcyclopropenone (DPC). CDR3 bases: TGTGCCACCACAGGGCGAGAGACCCAGTACTTC. Residues: CATTGRETQYF.